This T cell receptor (beta chain) derives from a study of T-cell memory formation after mild COVID-19. Background on the study: TCR clusters were largely donor specific. Overall study results and limits: A balance of CD4 and CD8 characterized clones contracting day 15 to 85, whereas later expanders leaned CD4+. Mainly CM and EM harbored the contracting CD4+ clones; mainly EMRA harbored the CD8+ ones.

Germline assignment: CDR1 SGHTA and CDR2 FQGNSA. V was shortened by 1 base and J by 4 bases, with 15 bases between the two germline ends. This CDR3 contains 16 residues. TCRdb recomputed calls from the 5' RACE reads with MiXCR, one row per CDR3 protein. The data show some 490,000 distinct CDR3 sequences, 15% to 20% seen once. A note on this clonotype: The antigen remains undetermined.

The rearrangement links TRBV7-2 to TRBJ2-3; perhaps TRBD1 as D (5 bases). The clonotype comes from an adult woman who had mild COVID-19 (a few samples of this study predate the infection). Cell type and time point are not known. Material: PBMCs or a T cell subset sorted from them (not recorded which). CDR3 loop: CASSLGPGQGADTQYF. The DNA for the CDR3 is TGTGCCAGCAGCTTAGGCCCCGGGCAGGGCGCAGATACGCAGTATTTT.